Reported below is one TCR beta chain. Germline V lookup: CDR1 MRHNA, CDR2 SNTAGT. V was clipped by 2 bases and J by 9 bases, with 23 bases between them. This CDR3 comprises 18 residues. Clones were read by immunoSEQ multiplex PCR, and TCRdb kept only the in-frame ones, dropping some. The sample yields under 200,000 clones, about 84% seen once. This record belongs to a study of blood T cell repertoires in COVID-19. Specimen: PBMCs or T cells enriched from blood (not recorded which). The chain recombines TRBV6-4 with TRBJ1-6; D not resolved. The TCR was taken from a middle-aged woman with acute COVID-19. The CDR3 DNA sequence: TGTGCCAGCAGTGACCCGAGTCGATGGCCAGGCTTCGCTTCACCCCTCCACTTT. Protein: CASSDPSRWPGFASPLHF.